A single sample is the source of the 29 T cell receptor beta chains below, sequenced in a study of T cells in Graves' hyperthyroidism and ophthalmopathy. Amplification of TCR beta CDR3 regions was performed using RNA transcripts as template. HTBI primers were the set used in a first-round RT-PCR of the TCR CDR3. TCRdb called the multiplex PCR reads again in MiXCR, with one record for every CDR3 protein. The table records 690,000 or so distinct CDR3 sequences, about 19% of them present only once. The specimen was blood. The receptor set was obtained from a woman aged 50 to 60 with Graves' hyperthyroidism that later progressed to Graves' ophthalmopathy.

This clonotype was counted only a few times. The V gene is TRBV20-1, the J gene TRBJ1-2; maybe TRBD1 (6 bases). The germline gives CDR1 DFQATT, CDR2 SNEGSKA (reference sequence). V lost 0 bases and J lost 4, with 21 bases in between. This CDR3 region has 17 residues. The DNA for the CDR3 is TGCAGTGCTAGAGACCGAAAAACAGGGACCGACGGCTATGGCTACACCTTC. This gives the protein CSARDRKTGTDGYGYTF.

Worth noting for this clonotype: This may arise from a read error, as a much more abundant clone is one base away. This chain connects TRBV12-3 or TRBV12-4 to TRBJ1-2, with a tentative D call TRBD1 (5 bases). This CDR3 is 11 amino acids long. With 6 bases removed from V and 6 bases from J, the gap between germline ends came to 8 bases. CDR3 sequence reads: CASSWGDGYTF. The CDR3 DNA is TGTGCCAGCAGCTGGGGGGATGGCTACACCTTC.

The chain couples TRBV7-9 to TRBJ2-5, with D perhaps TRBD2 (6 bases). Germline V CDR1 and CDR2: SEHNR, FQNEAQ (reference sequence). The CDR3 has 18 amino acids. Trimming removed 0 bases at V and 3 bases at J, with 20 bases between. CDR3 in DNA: TGTGCCAGCAGCTTAGCCACAGCATGGAAACCGGGGGAAGAGACCCAGTACTTC. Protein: CASSLATAWKPGEETQYF.

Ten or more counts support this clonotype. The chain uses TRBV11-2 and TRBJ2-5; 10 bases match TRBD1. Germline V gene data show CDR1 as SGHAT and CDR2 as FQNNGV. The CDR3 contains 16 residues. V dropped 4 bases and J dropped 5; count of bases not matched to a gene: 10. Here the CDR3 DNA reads TGTGCCAGCAGCTCCCGGGGACAGGGGTTTAGGGAGACCCAGTACTTC. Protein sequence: CASSSRGQGFRETQYF. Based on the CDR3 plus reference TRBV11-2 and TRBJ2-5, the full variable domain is EAGVAQSPRYKIIEKRQSVAFWCNPISGHATLYWYQQILGQGPKLLIQFQNNGVVDDSQLPKDRFSAERLKGVDSTLKIQPAKLEDSAVYLCASSSRGQGFRETQYFGPGTRLLVL.

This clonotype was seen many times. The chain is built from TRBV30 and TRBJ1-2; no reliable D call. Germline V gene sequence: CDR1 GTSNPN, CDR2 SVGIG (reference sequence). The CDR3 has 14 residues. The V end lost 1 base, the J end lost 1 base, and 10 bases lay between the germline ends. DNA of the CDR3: TGTGCCTGGAGTGAGGGCAGAGATAACTATGGCTACACCTTC. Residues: CAWSEGRDNYGYTF.

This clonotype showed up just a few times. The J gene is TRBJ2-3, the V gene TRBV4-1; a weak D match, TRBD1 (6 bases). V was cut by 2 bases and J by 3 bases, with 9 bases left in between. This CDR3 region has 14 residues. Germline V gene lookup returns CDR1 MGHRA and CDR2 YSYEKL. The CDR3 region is CASSQTRGTDTQYF. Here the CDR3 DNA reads TGCGCCAGCAGCCAAACCAGGGGAACAGATACGCAGTATTTT.

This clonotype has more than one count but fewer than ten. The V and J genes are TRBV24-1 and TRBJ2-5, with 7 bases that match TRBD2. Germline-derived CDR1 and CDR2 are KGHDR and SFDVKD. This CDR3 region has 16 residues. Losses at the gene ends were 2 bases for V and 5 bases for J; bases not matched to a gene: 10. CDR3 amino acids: CATSDSSGPRRETQYF. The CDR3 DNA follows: TGTGCCACCAGTGATTCTAGCGGTCCTCGTCGGGAGACCCAGTACTTC.

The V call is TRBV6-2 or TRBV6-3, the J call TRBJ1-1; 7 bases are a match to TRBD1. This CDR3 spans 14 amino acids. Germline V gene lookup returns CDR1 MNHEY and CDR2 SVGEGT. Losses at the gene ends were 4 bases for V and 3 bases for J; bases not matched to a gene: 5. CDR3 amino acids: CASSSQGWYTEAFF. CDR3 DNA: TGTGCCAGCAGTTCACAGGGGTGGTACACTGAAGCTTTCTTT.

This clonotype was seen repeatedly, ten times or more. The CDR3 DNA sequence: TGCGCCAGCAGCTTGGGCTGGGGTGATTCACCCCTCCACTTT. Translating it yields CASSLGWGDSPLHF. The gene calls are TRBV5-1 and TRBJ1-6; no clear D. Looked up from germline, CDR1 is SGHRS and CDR2 is YFSETQ. This CDR3 contains 14 residues. Trimming stripped 0 bases from V and 8 bases from J, with 9 bases between.

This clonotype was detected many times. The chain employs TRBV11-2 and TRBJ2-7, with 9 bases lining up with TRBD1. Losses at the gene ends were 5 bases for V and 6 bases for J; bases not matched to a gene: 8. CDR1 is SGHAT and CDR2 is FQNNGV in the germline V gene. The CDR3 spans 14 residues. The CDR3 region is CASSLRTGAIEQYF. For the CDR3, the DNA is TGTGCCAGCAGCCTCCGGACAGGGGCTATCGAGCAGTACTTC. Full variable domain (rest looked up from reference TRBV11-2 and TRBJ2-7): EAGVAQSPRYKIIEKRQSVAFWCNPISGHATLYWYQQILGQGPKLLIQFQNNGVVDDSQLPKDRFSAERLKGVDSTLKIQPAKLEDSAVYLCASSLRTGAIEQYFGPGTRLTVT.

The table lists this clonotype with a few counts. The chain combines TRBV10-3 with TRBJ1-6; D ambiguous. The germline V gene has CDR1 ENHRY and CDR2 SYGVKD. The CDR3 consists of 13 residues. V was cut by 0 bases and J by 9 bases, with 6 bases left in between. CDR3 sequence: CAISESIRSPLHF. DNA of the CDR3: TGTGCCATCAGTGAGTCGATACGTTCACCCCTCCACTTT.

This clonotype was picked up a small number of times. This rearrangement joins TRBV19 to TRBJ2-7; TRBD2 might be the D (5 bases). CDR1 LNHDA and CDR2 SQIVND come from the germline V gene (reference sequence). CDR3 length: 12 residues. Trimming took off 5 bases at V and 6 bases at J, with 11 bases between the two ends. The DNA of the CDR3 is TGTGCCAGTAGTGGGAGAGTGGGCGAGCAGTACTTC. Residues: CASSGRVGEQYF.

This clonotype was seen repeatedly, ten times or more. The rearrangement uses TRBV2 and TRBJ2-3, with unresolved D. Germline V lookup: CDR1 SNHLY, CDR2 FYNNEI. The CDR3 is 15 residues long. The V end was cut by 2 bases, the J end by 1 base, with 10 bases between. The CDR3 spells CASSEFPRRTDTQYF. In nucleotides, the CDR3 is TGTGCCAGCAGTGAATTCCCCAGGCGCACAGATACGCAGTATTTT.

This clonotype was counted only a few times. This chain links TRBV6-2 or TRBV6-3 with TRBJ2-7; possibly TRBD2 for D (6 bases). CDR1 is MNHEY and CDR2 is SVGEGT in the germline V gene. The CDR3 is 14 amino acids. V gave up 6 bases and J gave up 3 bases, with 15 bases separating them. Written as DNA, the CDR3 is TGTGCCAGCAGCCGGGGTGCGGGGTTCTACGAGCAGTACTTC. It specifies CASSRGAGFYEQYF.

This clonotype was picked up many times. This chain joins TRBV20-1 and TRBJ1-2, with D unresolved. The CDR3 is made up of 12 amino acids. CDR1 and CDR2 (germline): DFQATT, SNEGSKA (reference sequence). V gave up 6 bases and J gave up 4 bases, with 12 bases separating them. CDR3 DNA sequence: TGCAGTGCCGAGGGAGTTAGCTATGGCTACACCTTC. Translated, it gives CSAEGVSYGYTF.

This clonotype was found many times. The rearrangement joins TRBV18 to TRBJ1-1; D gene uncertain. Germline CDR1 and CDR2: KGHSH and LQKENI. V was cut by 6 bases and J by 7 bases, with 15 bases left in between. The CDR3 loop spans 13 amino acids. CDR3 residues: CASSLPPGIEAFF. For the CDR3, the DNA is TGTGCCAGCTCCCTCCCCCCAGGTATTGAAGCTTTCTTT.

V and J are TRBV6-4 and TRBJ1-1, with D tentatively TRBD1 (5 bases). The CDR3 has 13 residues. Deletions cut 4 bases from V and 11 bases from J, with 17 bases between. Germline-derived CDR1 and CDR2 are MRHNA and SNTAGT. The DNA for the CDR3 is TGTGCCAGCAGTGTGTCGGGACGGGAAGGGGCTTTCTTT. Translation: CASSVSGREGAFF.

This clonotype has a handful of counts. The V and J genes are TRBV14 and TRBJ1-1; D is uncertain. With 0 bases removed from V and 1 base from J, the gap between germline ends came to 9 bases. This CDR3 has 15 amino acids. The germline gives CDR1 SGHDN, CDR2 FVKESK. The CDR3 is CASSQDAGENTEAFF. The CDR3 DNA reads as TGTGCCAGCAGCCAAGACGCGGGAGAGAACACTGAAGCTTTCTTT.

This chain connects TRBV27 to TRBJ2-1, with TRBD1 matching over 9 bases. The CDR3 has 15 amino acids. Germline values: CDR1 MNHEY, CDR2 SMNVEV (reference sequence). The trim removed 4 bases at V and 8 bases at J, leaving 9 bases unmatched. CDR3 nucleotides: TGTGCCAGCAGTTCCGGGACAGGGTTTTTCGATGAGCAGTTCTTC. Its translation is CASSSGTGFFDEQFF.

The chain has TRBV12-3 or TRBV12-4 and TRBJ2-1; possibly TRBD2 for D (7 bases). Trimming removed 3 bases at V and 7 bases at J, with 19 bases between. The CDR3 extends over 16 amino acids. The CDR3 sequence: CASSFGAGAGMNEQFF. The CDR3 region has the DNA TGTGCCAGCAGTTTCGGGGCGGGGGCCGGGATGAATGAGCAGTTCTTC.

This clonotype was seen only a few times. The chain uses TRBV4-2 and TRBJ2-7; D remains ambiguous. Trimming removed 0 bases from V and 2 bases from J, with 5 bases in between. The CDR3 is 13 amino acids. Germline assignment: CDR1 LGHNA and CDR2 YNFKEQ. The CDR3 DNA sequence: TGTGCCAGCAGCCAAGAACAGACCTACGAGCAGTACTTC. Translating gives CASSQEQTYEQYF.

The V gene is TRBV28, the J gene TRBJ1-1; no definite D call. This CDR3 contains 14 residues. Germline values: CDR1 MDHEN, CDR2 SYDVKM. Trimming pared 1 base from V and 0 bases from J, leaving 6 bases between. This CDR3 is CASSLSRLNTEAFF. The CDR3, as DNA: TGTGCCAGCAGTTTATCCAGGCTGAACACTGAAGCTTTCTTT.

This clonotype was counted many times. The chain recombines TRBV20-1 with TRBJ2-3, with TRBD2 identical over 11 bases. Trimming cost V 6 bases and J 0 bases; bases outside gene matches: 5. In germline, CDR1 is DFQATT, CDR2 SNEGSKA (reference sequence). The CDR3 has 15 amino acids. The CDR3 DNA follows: TGCAGTGCCGAGACTAGCGGGGTTAGCACAGATACGCAGTATTTT. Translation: CSAETSGVSTDTQYF.

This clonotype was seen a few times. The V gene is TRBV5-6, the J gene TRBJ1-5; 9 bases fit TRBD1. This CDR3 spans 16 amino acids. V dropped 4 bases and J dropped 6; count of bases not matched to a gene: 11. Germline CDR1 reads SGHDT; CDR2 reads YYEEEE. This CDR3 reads CASSITGGLGSQPQHF. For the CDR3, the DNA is TGTGCCAGCAGCATAACAGGGGGCCTGGGCAGTCAGCCCCAGCATTTT.

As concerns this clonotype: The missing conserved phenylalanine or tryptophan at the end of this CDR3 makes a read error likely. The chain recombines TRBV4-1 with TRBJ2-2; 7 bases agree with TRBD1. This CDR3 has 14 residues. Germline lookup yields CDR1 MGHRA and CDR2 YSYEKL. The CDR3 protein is CASHPGGRTGELFS. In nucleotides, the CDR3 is TGTGCCAGCCACCCAGGGGGTCGCACCGGGGAGCTGTTTTCT.

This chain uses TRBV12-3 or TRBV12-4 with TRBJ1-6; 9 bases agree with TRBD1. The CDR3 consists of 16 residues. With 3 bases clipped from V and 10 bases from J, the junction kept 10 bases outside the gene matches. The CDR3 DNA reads TGTGCCAGCAGTTTTAGTCCCTACAGGGGGCACTCACCCCTCCACTTT. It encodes CASSFSPYRGHSPLHF.

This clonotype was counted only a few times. The CDR3 protein is CTSSLAPGYNEQFF. DNA of the CDR3: TGTACCAGCAGCTTAGCGCCAGGGTACAATGAGCAGTTCTTC. This sequence joins TRBV7-2 and TRBJ2-1, with TRBD1 as a possible D gene (5 bases). CDR3 length equals 14 residues. The V end lost 0 bases, the J end lost 4 bases, and 7 bases lay between the germline ends. Germline V gene sequence: CDR1 SGHTA, CDR2 FQGNSA.

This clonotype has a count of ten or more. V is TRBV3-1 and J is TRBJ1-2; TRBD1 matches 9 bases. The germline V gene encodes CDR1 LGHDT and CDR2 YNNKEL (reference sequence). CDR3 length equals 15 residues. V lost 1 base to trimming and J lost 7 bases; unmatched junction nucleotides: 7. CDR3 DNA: TGTGCCAGCAGCCAAGTGAACAGGGGGCGGAGTGGCTACACCTTC. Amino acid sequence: CASSQVNRGRSGYTF.

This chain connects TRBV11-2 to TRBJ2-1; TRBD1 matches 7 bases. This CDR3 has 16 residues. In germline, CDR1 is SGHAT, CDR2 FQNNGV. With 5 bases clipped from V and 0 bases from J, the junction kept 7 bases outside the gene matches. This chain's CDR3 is CASSDRDRSSYNEQFF. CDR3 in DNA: TGTGCCAGCAGCGATAGGGACAGAAGCTCCTACAATGAGCAGTTCTTC. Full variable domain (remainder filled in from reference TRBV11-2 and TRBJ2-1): EAGVAQSPRYKIIEKRQSVAFWCNPISGHATLYWYQQILGQGPKLLIQFQNNGVVDDSQLPKDRFSAERLKGVDSTLKIQPAKLEDSAVYLCASSDRDRSSYNEQFFGPGTRLTVL.